Following are 30 T cell receptor beta chains from one sample sequenced in a study of spatial heterogeneity in lung cancer. Time point here: sample taken at primary tumor resection. TCRdb called the 5' RACE reads again in MiXCR, with one record for every CDR3 protein. The table lists some 100,000 distinct CDR3 sequences, approximately 12% of them singletons, with more than 40% in the top ten. The sequenced sample was PBMCs, obtained at surgery. All receptors come from a male donor with early-stage non-small cell lung cancer.

This clonotype occurred a few times. The chain couples TRBV5-6 to TRBJ2-7; no clear D gene. The V gene's germline CDR1 is SGHDT and CDR2 YYEEEE. V shed 0 bases and J shed 7 bases, with 14 bases lying between them. The CDR3 covers 14 residues. CDR3 region: CASSLAGYRSEQYF. The CDR3 region has the DNA TGTGCCAGCAGCTTGGCCGGATACAGATCTGAGCAGTACTTC. Full variable domain (missing parts from reference TRBV5-6 and TRBJ2-7): DAGVTQSPTHLIKTRGQQVTLRCSPKSGHDTVSWYQQALGQGPQFIFQYYEEEERQRGNFPDRFSGHQFPNYSSELNVNALLLGDSALYLCASSLAGYRSEQYFGPGTRLTVT.

This clonotype has only a few counts. The V gene is TRBV7-9, the J gene TRBJ1-1; D is uncertain. Between the trimmed V and J ends, which lost 8 bases and 2 bases, there was a span of 15 bases. The CDR3 extends over 14 amino acids. Germline CDR1 SEHNR, CDR2 FQNEAQ (reference sequence). The CDR3 region is CASFRLGGNTEAFF. The DNA for the CDR3 is TGTGCCAGCTTTCGACTCGGCGGTAACACTGAAGCTTTCTTT.

This clonotype turned up a few times. The chain employs TRBV25-1 and TRBJ2-7, with no clear D. Trimming left V 0 bases short and J 9 bases short, with 12 bases between. CDR3 size: 13 residues. Germline V CDR1 and CDR2: MGHDK, SYGVNS. CDR3 amino acids: CASSEYGQDGQYF. DNA for the CDR3: TGTGCCAGCAGTGAATACGGCCAGGACGGGCAGTACTTC.

This clonotype was observed many times. The rearrangement joins TRBV7-6 to TRBJ2-3; D remains ambiguous. This CDR3 comprises 15 residues. V shed 2 bases and J shed 2 bases, with 11 bases lying between them. In germline, CDR1 is SGHVS, CDR2 FNYEAQ. The CDR3 DNA follows: TGTGCCAGCAGCTTAAATCACGGACCCACAGATACGCAGTATTTT. Protein sequence: CASSLNHGPTDTQYF.

This clonotype came up a few times. The chain is built from TRBV20-1 and TRBJ1-2, with a possible D match to TRBD1 (6 bases). This CDR3 contains 17 residues. CDR1 is DFQATT and CDR2 is SNEGSKA in the germline V gene (reference sequence). V was cut by 2 bases and J by 2 bases, with 21 bases left in between. The CDR3 nucleotides are TGCAGTGCTAGAAAACTTACTGGGGGCATTAAAAACTATGGCTACACCTTC. Protein sequence: CSARKLTGGIKNYGYTF.

This clonotype was seen a few times. J is TRBJ2-4 and V is TRBV29-1, with D possibly being TRBD1 or TRBD2 (6 bases each). The V end lost 2 bases, the J end lost 8 bases, and 7 bases lay between the germline ends. The CDR3 loop spans 11 amino acids. The germline V gene encodes CDR1 SQVTM and CDR2 ANQGSEA. The CDR3 DNA reads as TGCAGCGTTGAAAGGGGGGACATTCAGTACTTC. This encodes CSVERGDIQYF.

This clonotype was recorded a few times. This chain joins TRBV6-5 and TRBJ2-7; 8 bases fit TRBD1. Trimming cost V 7 bases and J 0 bases; bases outside gene matches: 5. The CDR3 is 14 residues long. The germline gives CDR1 MNHEY, CDR2 SVGAGI. The CDR3 reads CASKGTGPSYEQYF. The CDR3 DNA reads as TGTGCCAGCAAAGGGACAGGCCCCTCCTACGAGCAGTACTTC.

This clonotype was found a few times. The J gene is TRBJ2-2, the V gene TRBV6-1; D is possibly TRBD1 (5 bases). Deletions cut 4 bases from V and 4 bases from J, with 7 bases between. Germline V gene lookup returns CDR1 MNHNS and CDR2 SASEGT. The CDR3 loop spans 13 amino acids. The DNA for the CDR3 is TGTGCCAGCAGTGCCGACAGCACCGGGGAGCTGTTTTTT. Amino acid sequence: CASSADSTGELFF.

This clonotype was observed at least ten times. The chain links TRBV20-1 to TRBJ1-1, with 8 positions matching TRBD1. The V segment lost 4 bases and the J segment 5 bases; nucleotides outside the gene matches: 9. CDR3 length: 14 residues. Germline lookup yields CDR1 DFQATT and CDR2 SNEGSKA (reference sequence). The CDR3 protein is CSANGGRGQTEAFF. DNA of the CDR3: TGCAGTGCTAACGGTGGCAGGGGGCAGACTGAAGCTTTCTTT.

This clonotype has more than one count but fewer than ten. The gene calls are TRBV29-1 and TRBJ2-2; D may be TRBD2 (6 bases). Germline assignment: CDR1 SQVTM and CDR2 ANQGSEA. Trimming took 4 bases from V and 6 from J, leaving 9 bases between them. This CDR3 comprises 12 residues. The CDR3 region has the DNA TGCAGCGTTGCCCCTAGCGCCGGGGAGCTGTTTTTT. Protein sequence: CSVAPSAGELFF.

This clonotype was seen more than once but under ten times. V gene TRBV7-2 combines with J gene TRBJ1-2; D remains ambiguous. The CDR3 has 11 amino acids. Germline CDR1 SGHTA, CDR2 FQGNSA. The germline V and J ends were trimmed by 2 bases and 10 bases, with 8 bases remaining between them. In DNA form, the CDR3 reads TGTGCCAGCAGCTTACTGTTGGACTACACCTTC. It specifies CASSLLLDYTF.

The genes are TRBV5-1 and TRBJ2-5; 9 positions agree with TRBD1. J gave up 4 bases and V 3 bases, and 7 bases lay outside the gene matches. Per germline, CDR1 SGHRS and CDR2 YFSETQ. CDR3 length: 15 amino acids. The chain's CDR3 is CASSSGTGRGETQYF. CDR3 nucleotide sequence: TGCGCCAGCAGCTCCGGGACAGGGCGTGGAGAGACCCAGTACTTC.

The chain uses TRBV25-1 and TRBJ1-1; D gene uncertain. CDR1 is MGHDK and CDR2 is SYGVNS in the germline V gene. The CDR3 runs 14 residues. V lost 1 base, J lost 7 bases, and 13 bases lay in between. DNA for the CDR3: TGTGCCAGCAGTGAATTCGGAGACATACGTGAAGCTTTCTTT. Protein: CASSEFGDIREAFF. The full variable domain, with the rest looked up from reference TRBV25-1 and TRBJ1-1, is EADIYQTPRYLVIGTGKKITLECSQTMGHDKMYWYQQDPGMELHLIHYSYGVNSTEKGDLSSESTVSRIRTEHFPLTLESARPSHTSQYLCASSEFGDIREAFFGQGTRLTVV.

The chain combines TRBV7-2 with TRBJ2-3, with D tentatively TRBD1 (6 bases). Trimming left V 5 bases short and J 6 bases short, with 15 bases between. The CDR3 extends over 14 amino acids. Germline V gene sequence: CDR1 SGHTA, CDR2 FQGNSA. The CDR3 region is CASSPGHRGDTQYF. CDR3 DNA sequence: TGTGCCAGCAGCCCGGGACACCGTGGGGATACGCAGTATTTT.

The CDR3 protein is CASSRQGTDGYTF. Written as DNA, the CDR3 is TGTGCCAGCAGTCGACAGGGGACGGATGGCTACACCTTC. This chain links TRBV12-3 or TRBV12-4 with TRBJ1-2; TRBD1 agrees at 8 bases. V gave up 5 bases and J gave up 6 bases; unmatched junction bases: 5. The CDR3 sequence is 13 residues long.

The chain recombines TRBV7-2 with TRBJ2-3; no clear D. The CDR3 runs to 8 residues. CDR1 and CDR2 from the germline V gene are SGHTA and FQGNSA. Trimming cost V 7 bases and J 9 bases, with 2 bases left between them. The CDR3 reads CASNTQYF. DNA of the CDR3: TGTGCCAGCAACACGCAGTATTTT. Complete variable domain (other parts from reference TRBV7-2 and TRBJ2-3): GAGVSQSPSNKVTEKGKDVELRCDPISGHTALYWYRQSLGQGLEFLIYFQGNSAPDKSGLPSDRFSAERTGGSVSTLTIQRTQQEDSAVYLCASNTQYFGPGTRLTVL.

The chain employs TRBV7-2 and TRBJ2-5, with D maybe TRBD2 (6 bases). V was pared by 2 bases and J by 5 bases, with 12 bases between. The CDR3 spans 14 residues. Per the germline V gene, CDR1 is SGHTA and CDR2 is FQGNSA. CDR3 region: CASSLLSAGETQYF. The CDR3 nucleotides read TGTGCCAGCAGCTTACTTAGCGCGGGGGAGACCCAGTACTTC.

This clonotype was seen repeatedly, ten times or more. This chain uses TRBV3-1 with TRBJ2-3; no reliable D call. The germline V gene encodes CDR1 LGHDT and CDR2 YNNKEL (reference sequence). CDR3 length: 12 residues. V was cut by 1 base and J by 6 bases, with 5 bases left in between. CDR3 DNA sequence: TGTGCCAGCAGCCAAGTTCGGGATACGCAGTATTTT. Amino acid sequence: CASSQVRDTQYF.

In this sample, this clonotype turned up a few times. V is TRBV15 and J is TRBJ1-3; D not certain. This CDR3 has 17 amino acids. The V and J ends lost 1 base and 0 bases respectively, with 13 bases between them. CDR1 is LNHNV, CDR2 YYDKDF, per germline (reference sequence). This chain's CDR3 is CATSRVREFHSGNTIYF. Written as DNA, the CDR3 is TGTGCCACCAGCAGAGTTAGGGAGTTTCACTCTGGAAACACCATATATTTT.

The rearrangement joins TRBV5-1 to TRBJ2-2; TRBD1 might be the D (7 bases). The CDR3 sequence is 16 residues long. Between the trimmed V and J ends, which lost 4 bases and 1 base, there was a span of 14 bases. From germline, CDR1 is SGHRS and CDR2 YFSETQ. CDR3: CASSAGTVLNTGELFF. CDR3 bases: TGCGCCAGCAGCGCGGGGACAGTGTTGAACACCGGGGAGCTGTTTTTT.

This clonotype has only a few counts. The chain uses TRBV4-3 and TRBJ1-2, with 7 bases that match TRBD1. CDR3 length: 16 residues. Germline values: CDR1 LGHNA, CDR2 YSLEER. The V segment lost 0 bases and the J segment 7 bases; nucleotides outside the gene matches: 11. CDR3 sequence (DNA): TGCGCCAGCAGCCAAGATTTAACAGGGGCAAGAAGTGGCTACACCTTC. This gives the protein CASSQDLTGARSGYTF.

The CDR3 region is CASSFSLGQGVEQYF. The CDR3, as DNA: TGTGCCAGCAGTTTTTCTCTCGGACAGGGTGTCGAGCAGTACTTC. The V call is TRBV28, the J call TRBJ2-7; 8 bases are a match to TRBD1. V gave up 3 bases and J gave up 6 bases; unmatched junction bases: 10. The CDR3 has 15 residues. The germline CDR1 and CDR2 sequences are MDHEN and SYDVKM.

This clonotype was recorded many times. The chain joins TRBV30 to TRBJ2-2, with TRBD1 identical over 7 bases. CDR3 length: 15 amino acids. Germline V gene data show CDR1 as GTSNPN and CDR2 as SVGIG (reference sequence). The junction had 7 bases not matched to a gene; V was cut back by 1 base and J by 5 bases. CDR3 sequence: CAWSGPGGETGELFF. The CDR3 nucleotides read TGTGCCTGGAGTGGCCCAGGGGGAGAAACCGGGGAGCTGTTTTTT.

The chain joins TRBV20-1 to TRBJ2-1; weak D call: TRBD2 (5 bases). Trimming cost V 0 bases and J 4 bases, with 16 bases left between them. Germline assignment: CDR1 DFQATT and CDR2 SNEGSKA (reference sequence). The CDR3 length is 16 residues. Written as DNA, the CDR3 is TGCAGTGCTAGAGATTTAAGCGGCGGAGTATACAATGAGCAGTTCTTC. Its protein is CSARDLSGGVYNEQFF.

This clonotype was counted between two and nine times. V is TRBV29-1 and J is TRBJ2-1; D is uncertain. CDR1 and CDR2 from the germline V gene are SQVTM and ANQGSEA. V was cut by 4 bases and J by 9 bases, with 10 bases left in between. The CDR3 covers 11 residues. DNA for the CDR3: TGCAGCGTTGTAAGCGCTGCTGAGCAGTTCTTC. It specifies CSVVSAAEQFF.

This chain connects TRBV11-2 to TRBJ2-7; D perhaps matches TRBD2 (5 bases). Germline V gene sequence: CDR1 SGHAT, CDR2 FQNNGV. V lost 0 bases, J lost 3 bases, and 9 bases lay in between. The CDR3 extends over 14 amino acids. The CDR3, as DNA: TGTGCCAGCAGCTTAGATAGAACTAGCTACGAGCAGTACTTC. This translates into CASSLDRTSYEQYF.

J is TRBJ2-1 and V is TRBV11-2; no definite D call. Germline loops: CDR1 SGHAT, CDR2 FQNNGV. Trimming stripped 4 bases from V and 0 bases from J, with 10 bases between. The CDR3 spans 15 residues. CDR3 amino acids: CASSSDLSSYNEQFF. Written as DNA, the CDR3 is TGTGCCAGCAGCTCGGACCTTAGCTCCTACAATGAGCAGTTCTTC.

The sample holds one count of this clonotype. V and J are TRBV2 and TRBJ1-5, with D possibly matching TRBD1 (5 bases). CDR1 SNHLY and CDR2 FYNNEI come from the germline V gene. Trimming cost V 3 bases and J 4 bases, with 13 bases left between them. CDR3 length: 15 amino acids. The CDR3 sequence is CASSDLTGGNQPQHF. CDR3 DNA sequence: TGTGCCAGCAGTGACTTAACCGGGGGAAATCAGCCCCAGCATTTT.

This clonotype was detected a few times. The J gene is TRBJ2-2, the V gene TRBV5-1; 12 nucleotides line up with TRBD2. The V and J ends lost 0 bases and 4 bases, in that order; junction bases with no gene match: 1. This CDR3 has 16 amino acids. Per germline, CDR1 SGHRS and CDR2 YFSETQ. This CDR3 reads CASSLGLAGVTGELFF. Written as DNA, the CDR3 is TGCGCCAGCAGCTTGGGACTAGCGGGAGTCACCGGGGAGCTGTTTTTT.

V gene TRBV6-1 combines with J gene TRBJ1-5; 9 nucleotides align to TRBD1. Germline V lookup: CDR1 MNHNS, CDR2 SASEGT. The CDR3 loop spans 15 amino acids. The ends lost 3 bases at V and 9 bases at J; junction bases unmatched: 9. CDR3 coding DNA: TGTGCCAGCAGTGAGGGGACAGGGATCAAGCCGCCCCAGCATTTT. Translation: CASSEGTGIKPPQHF.